This T cell receptor (beta chain) originates from a study of vaccination and CD4 T cells after COVID-19. The wider study: Convalescent patients gave post-COVID blood a median approximately 100 days post-diagnosis, range 35 to 161. Control wells got either CEFX epitopes, HIV-1 Nef peptides, or no peptide at all.

Study-wide points: In convalescent patients, 304 of 307 vaccine-specific clones were spike mono-reactive.

Treatment indicated: roughly ten-day PBMC culture with coronavirus spike peptide pools or control peptides (ViraFEST assay). This CDR3 has 14 amino acids. Germline V CDR1 and CDR2: SGHRS, YFSETQ. Trimming removed 5 bases at V and 0 bases at J, with 11 bases between. Cultured CD4+ T cell DNA was sequenced using the Oncomine TCR Beta short-read assay. TCRdb re-called the PCR reads through MiXCR, storing one row per CDR3 protein. This sample has about 15,000 distinct CDR3 sequences, with roughly two fifths found just once. Details on this clonotype: The antigen remains unidentified.

This TCR came from a human donor who had recovered from COVID-19. The V call is TRBV5-1, the J call TRBJ1-2; D perhaps matches TRBD1 (5 bases). Sequencing was performed on CD4+ T cells from blood, cultured in vitro, taken before SARS-CoV-2 vaccination. CDR3 DNA sequence: TGCGCCAGCAGTATTGACAGCTCTAACTATGGCTACACCTTC. Translation gives CASSIDSSNYGYTF.